These 22 T cell receptor beta chains share one sample of origin, sequenced in a study of CD4 and CD8 cells across lung adenocarcinoma regions. One entry per CDR3 protein, called by TCRdb with MiXCR from the PCR reads. The table lists thousands of distinct CDR3 sequences, less than 70% of them singletons. Specimen: CD8+ T cells from the center of a lung tumor. The receptors stem from a female donor with lung adenocarcinoma. The CD4 and CD8 labels of this study may be unreliable.

The J gene is TRBJ2-5, the V gene TRBV6-1; 7 bases map to TRBD2. Germline loops: CDR1 MNHNS, CDR2 SASEGT. The CDR3 spans 15 residues. The CDR3 loop is CGAGEGARGVETQYF. For the CDR3, the DNA is TGTGGCGCGGGTGAAGGGGCCCGGGGGGTAGAGACCCAGTACTTC.

This sequence joins TRBV12-3 or TRBV12-4 and TRBJ1-2; 7 bases agree with TRBD1. V lost 6 bases and J lost 4; bases outside the gene matches: 8. The CDR3 has 14 residues. The CDR3, as DNA: TGTGCCAGCAGAACGACAGGGTCTGCCTATGGCTACACCTTC. Residues: CASRTTGSAYGYTF.

Comments on this clonotype: Its ends do not fully match the called genes, so a read error is possible. The V and J genes are TRBV7-7 and TRBJ2-4; D is ambiguous. This CDR3 contains 13 residues. Germline-derived CDR1 and CDR2 are SSHAT and FNYEAQ (reference sequence). CDR3 sequence: CASTSGSGDMQYF. The CDR3 DNA is TGTGCTAGCACGTCCGGATCCGGCGATATGCAGTACTTC.

The chain employs TRBV12-3 or TRBV12-4 and TRBJ1-1; the D is unclear. With 6 bases removed from V and 0 bases from J, the gap between germline ends came to 8 bases. The CDR3 totals 13 residues. The CDR3 sequence: CASRGTVNTEAFF. DNA of the CDR3: TGTGCCAGCAGAGGTACGGTGAACACTGAAGCTTTCTTT.

Worth noting for this clonotype: One end of the junction is discordant with germline, which a read error may explain. The CDR3 DNA is TGTGCCAGCAGCTTGGGGCTAGGGGACAAAAATACTCAGTATTTT. As protein: CASSLGLGDKNTQYF. The V gene is TRBV11-3, the J gene TRBJ2-4; D is perhaps TRBD1 (6 bases). The better agreement between TRBJ2-3 and the DNA end casts doubt on the J call. This CDR3 contains 15 residues. The germline V gene has CDR1 SGHNT and CDR2 YENEEA.

A note on this clonotype: One junction end disagrees with the germline gene, perhaps due to a read error. The chain employs TRBV11-2 and TRBJ2-4, with D possibly being TRBD1 or TRBD2 (5 bases each). From germline, CDR1 is SGHAT and CDR2 FQNNGV. This CDR3 spans 15 amino acids. The CDR3 is CGRSLGVWAVDMQYF. CDR3 DNA: TGTGGCCGCAGCTTGGGGGTGTGGGCTGTAGACATGCAGTACTTC.

This clonotype was detected many times. The chain joins TRBV5-4 to TRBJ1-6; possible D gene TRBD1, 6 bases. This CDR3 is 16 amino acids long. Trimming took 0 bases from V and 9 from J, leaving 16 bases between them. Germline lookup yields CDR1 SGHNT and CDR2 YYREEE (reference sequence). The CDR3 sequence is CASSLVSGDFASPLHF. CDR3 bases: TGTGCCAGCAGCTTGGTGTCAGGGGATTTTGCTTCACCCCTCCACTTT.

About this clonotype itself: A junction boundary mismatches the germline segment, possibly from a read error. V and J are TRBV11-1 and TRBJ2-4; D tentatively fits TRBD1 or TRBD2 (6 bases each). Germline V gene lookup returns CDR1 SGHAT and CDR2 FQDESV (reference sequence). This CDR3 contains 15 residues. In DNA form, the CDR3 reads TGTGCCAGCGGCTTAGGGGGGCCAGGAGCAGACACGCAGTACTTC. Translation: CASGLGGPGADTQYF. The whole variable domain, remainder taken from reference TRBV11-1 and TRBJ2-4, is EAEVAQSPRYKITEKSQAVAFWCDPISGHATLYWYRQILGQGPELLVQFQDESVVDDSQLPKDRFSAERLKGVDSTLKIQPAELGDSAMYLCASGLGGPGADTQYFGAGTRLSVL.

The chain combines TRBV11-3 with TRBJ2-4, with D unresolved. This CDR3 comprises 13 residues. Germline-derived CDR1 and CDR2 are SGHNT and YENEEA. With 5 bases removed from V and 13 bases from J, the gap between germline ends came to 18 bases. In DNA form, the CDR3 reads TGTGCCAGCAGCCCCCGACACCAGGAGATCCAGTACTTC. Its translation is CASSPRHQEIQYF.

This clonotype is categorized as medium-sized. Just one base apart from a much larger clone, this may be a read error. This chain uses TRBV11-3 with TRBJ2-5; 13 nucleotides agree with TRBD2. Trimming took 5 bases from V and 11 from J; bases not matched to a gene: 11. Per the germline V gene, CDR1 is SGHNT and CDR2 is YENEEA. The CDR3 is 15 residues long. The CDR3 loop reads CASSRRTSGSSEQYF. CDR3 in DNA: TGTGCCAGCAGCCGAAGGACTAGCGGGAGCAGTGAGCAGTACTTC.

The chain links TRBV11-2 to TRBJ2-5; tentative D call: TRBD2 (7 bases). Gene TRBJ2-3 matches the end of the DNA better, so the J call may be wrong. The CDR3 covers 15 residues. The V gene's germline CDR1 is SGHAT and CDR2 FQNNGV. The DNA of the CDR3 is TGTGCCGGGGGGTTCGGGGGGCGGGCCCAAGAGACCCAGTATTTT. Amino acid sequence: CAGGFGGRAQETQYF.

Regarding this clonotype: One end of the junction fails to match germline, which may point to a read error. The V and J genes are TRBV6-1 and TRBJ2-3, with D uncertain. The end of the DNA fits TRBJ2-7 better, so the J call may be wrong. This CDR3 region has 15 residues. Germline V gene lookup returns CDR1 MNHNS and CDR2 SASEGT. CDR3 residues: CGSKPGHRVKNTQYF. The CDR3 nucleotides are TGTGGCAGCAAGCCGGGCCACAGAGTCAAAAATACGCAGTACTTC.

This clonotype was observed at least ten times. The chain recombines TRBV12-3 or TRBV12-4 with TRBJ1-5; D is ambiguous. Trimming took off 4 bases at V and 2 bases at J, with 3 bases between the two ends. The CDR3 contains 12 residues. The CDR3 DNA follows: TGTGCCAGCAGTTGGGGCAATCAGCCCCAGCATTTT. Translating it yields CASSWGNQPQHF.

This clonotype has at least ten counts. The chain joins TRBV12-3 or TRBV12-4 to TRBJ2-7; tentative D call: TRBD1 (5 bases). CDR3 length equals 14 residues. Trimming left V 10 bases short and J 2 bases short, with 18 bases between. This chain's CDR3 is CATSPQVSPYEQYF. The CDR3 DNA is TGTGCCACCTCCCCACAGGTATCCCCCTACGAGCAGTACTTC.

Of note for this clonotype: A read error may account for a junction end that differs from germline. V usage is TRBV7-7 and J usage is TRBJ2-5, with D possibly being TRBD2 (7 bases). The CDR3 runs to 23 residues. The germline V gene has CDR1 SSHAT and CDR2 FNYEAQ (reference sequence). The CDR3 reads CASSLASRRTGGRGGLDQETQYF. In nucleotides, the CDR3 is TGTGCTAGCAGCTTAGCCTCGAGAAGGACCGGGGGGCGCGGGGGCCTTGACCAAGAGACCCAGTACTTC.

This clonotype was counted only a few times. The V gene is TRBV7-2, the J gene TRBJ2-5; D is unclear. The germline V gene has CDR1 SGHTA and CDR2 FQGNSA. Trimming cost V 1 base and J 11 bases, with 20 bases left between them. The CDR3 contains 15 residues. The CDR3 nucleotides read TGTGCCAGCAGCTTAGAGGCCGCCAGTTGGGATGAGCAGTACTTC. Translation: CASSLEAASWDEQYF.

V gene TRBV10-3 combines with J gene TRBJ2-3; D is perhaps TRBD1 or TRBD2 (6 bases each). The J call may be incorrect, as the DNA end agrees better with TRBJ2-7. This CDR3 comprises 15 residues. The germline CDR1 and CDR2 sequences are ENHRY and SYGVKD. This CDR3 is CAGGPGGHGADTQYF. The CDR3 DNA is TGTGCCGGGGGGCCTGGGGGCCACGGCGCAGATACGCAGTACTTC.

Comment on this clonotype: One end of the junction does not line up with germline, which may come from a read error. The chain recombines TRBV11-3 with TRBJ2-4, with D perhaps TRBD1 (6 bases). Germline-derived CDR1 and CDR2 are SGHNT and YENEEA. This CDR3 contains 13 residues. Here the CDR3 reads CASSPGEGDIQYF. DNA of the CDR3: TGTGCCAGCAGCCCGGGTGAGGGGGACATCCAGTACTTC.

The V gene is TRBV5-5, the J gene TRBJ2-1; 8 bases line up with TRBD2. The J call is doubtful: the DNA matches TRBJ2-4 better. The CDR3 consists of 15 residues. Per the germline V gene, CDR1 is SGHKS and CDR2 is YYEKEE (reference sequence). The CDR3 nucleotides read TGTGCCAGCGTCTCGGGGGGGGGAGCCGAAAATACTCAGTACTTC. Translated, it gives CASVSGGGAENTQYF.

This clonotype was recorded at least ten times. A much larger clonotype is one base distant, so this may be a read error. This rearrangement joins TRBV27 to TRBJ2-1, with D perhaps matching TRBD1 (5 bases). In germline, CDR1 is MNHEY, CDR2 SMNVEV (reference sequence). The CDR3 extends over 14 amino acids. V dropped 6 bases and J dropped 10 bases, with 19 bases sitting between them. The CDR3 DNA reads TGTGCCAGCAGAATATTCATGGGGCCCTACGAGCAGTTCTTC. Protein: CASRIFMGPYEQFF.

This clonotype was counted many times. A much larger clone lies one base from this, so it may be a read error. This chain joins TRBV6-1 and TRBJ2-1; D is possibly TRBD1 or TRBD2 (5 bases each). The V end was cut by 6 bases, the J end by 13 bases, with 34 bases between. Germline loops: CDR1 MNHNS, CDR2 SASEGT. The CDR3 contains 18 residues. The chain's CDR3 is CASSPKVTGQPEQETQFF. CDR3 nucleotide sequence: TGTGCCAGCAGCCCAAAAGTTACGGGGCAGCCAGAGCAAGAGACCCAGTTCTTC.

Sample share makes this clonotype medium-sized. The chain has TRBV7-2 and TRBJ2-3; D tentatively reads TRBD1 or TRBD2 (6 bases each). Germline V gives CDR1 SGHTA, CDR2 FQGNSA. The CDR3 consists of 15 residues. Between the trimmed V and J ends, which lost 1 base and 5 bases, there was a span of 13 bases. This CDR3 reads CASSLGGGRGDTQYF. The CDR3 DNA is TGTGCCAGCAGCTTAGGAGGGGGGCGCGGAGATACGCAGTATTTT.